This TCR beta chain was captured in a study of regulatory T cells in long-lasting Graves disease. Construction of the TCR beta libraries employed iRepertoire HTBI primers in conjunction with Arm-PCR of CDR3 regions. Each CDR3 protein is one row after TCRdb ran MiXCR on the multiplex PCR reads. The sample records 410,000 or so distinct CDR3 sequences, 14% to 15% being singletons. Many counts were recorded for this clonotype. With 0 bases removed from V and 1 base from J, the gap between germline ends came to 7 bases. This CDR3 has 15 amino acids. The germline V gene encodes CDR1 SGHKS and CDR2 YYEKEE (reference sequence). Described time point: newly diagnosed GD, antithyroid drugs for less than 3 months. Isolated PBMC RNA provided the starting material for the TCR library. The data were also submitted as part of a second study, on T cells in Graves' hyperthyroidism and ophthalmopathy.

This specimen consisted of peripheral blood mononuclear cells (PBMCs), obtained at new diagnosis, from a patient treated with antithyroid drugs. This clonotype was sampled from a woman aged 25 to 39 with Graves disease. The chain combines TRBV5-5 with TRBJ2-2; D gene uncertain. The CDR3 region has the DNA TGTGCCAGCAGCTTGGATGCGTTGAACACCGGGGAGCTGTTTTTT. This sequence encodes CASSLDALNTGELFF.